A single sample gave rise to the 17 T cell receptor beta chains below, sequenced in a study of shared clonotypes between healthy human individuals. The data were produced by immunoSEQ multiplex PCR, yet TCRdb's version contains in-frame clones alone and is incomplete. The table lists a few million clones, approximately 96% of them singletons, with around 0.13% in the top ten. Source material: naive CD4+ T cells sorted from blood. Subset defined: CD45RA+ positively selected. The receptors shown here come from a man younger than 35 in good health.

This sequence joins TRBV30 and TRBJ2-5; 8 bases align to TRBD1. The tail of the sequence fits TRBJ2-7 better, so the J call may be wrong. The CDR3 has 14 amino acids. Germline V gene data show CDR1 as GTSNPN and CDR2 as SVGIG (reference sequence). Here the CDR3 reads CAWTGQEKNYEQYF. The CDR3 nucleotides are TGTGCCTGGACGGGACAGGAGAAAAACTACGAGCAGTACTTC.

The chain combines TRBV2 with TRBJ2-2, with 8 positions matching TRBD2. V lost 3 bases to trimming and J lost 0 bases; unmatched junction nucleotides: 9. Germline CDR1 and CDR2: SNHLY and FYNNEI. CDR3 length equals 18 residues. In DNA form, the CDR3 reads TGTGCCAGCAGTGATGGAAGCGGGGGAGCGACGAACACCGGGGAGCTGTTTTTT. Amino acid sequence: CASSDGSGGATNTGELFF.

Comment on this clone: This same CDR3 is encoded by further DNA sequences in the sample. J is TRBJ1-1 and V is TRBV18, with no clear D. The CDR3 runs 13 residues. CDR1 is KGHSH, CDR2 LQKENI, per germline. Trimming stripped 3 bases from V and 0 bases from J, with 5 bases between. The CDR3 nucleotides are TGTGCCAGCTCACCCAATTTGAACACTGAAGCTTTCTTT. Amino acid sequence: CASSPNLNTEAFF.

V and J are TRBV7-2 and TRBJ1-4; D perhaps matches TRBD1 (6 bases). CDR3 length equals 14 residues. V was cut by 1 base and J by 8 bases, with 11 bases left in between. CDR1 is SGHTA, CDR2 FQGNSA, per germline. The CDR3 region has the DNA TGTGCCAGCAGCTTAGACAGGGTAGACGAAAAACTGTTTTTT. Protein sequence: CASSLDRVDEKLFF.

This clone was observed once. J is TRBJ2-7 and V is TRBV28; D is perhaps TRBD1 or TRBD2 (5 bases each). Germline V CDR1 and CDR2: MDHEN, SYDVKM. With 8 bases removed from V and 2 bases from J, the gap between germline ends came to 13 bases. The CDR3 is 13 amino acids. DNA for the CDR3: TGTGCCAGCCAACCAACGGGACCCTACGAGCAGTACTTC. Translating it yields CASQPTGPYEQYF.

This chain joins TRBV21-1 and TRBJ1-5. TRBV21-1 is marked as a pseudogene. The CDR3 sequence is 15 residues long. Here the CDR3 reads CASSKGTGIREPQHF. In DNA, the CDR3 is TGTGCCAGCAGCAAAGGGACCGGAATTAGGGAGCCCCAGCATTTT.

Worth noting for this clone: Other DNA sequences of this sample code for an identical CDR3. The J gene is TRBJ2-1, the V gene TRBV5-4, with 7 nucleotides matching TRBD1. The CDR3 contains 15 residues. J lost 0 bases, V lost 4 bases, and 4 bases had no gene match. The germline V gene has CDR1 SGHNT and CDR2 YYREEE (reference sequence). As DNA, the CDR3 is TGTGCCAGCAGCCTACAGGGGAGCTCCTACAATGAGCAGTTCTTC. This sequence encodes CASSLQGSSYNEQFF.

This chain connects TRBV29-1 to TRBJ2-5; D assignment may be TRBD1 or TRBD2 (6 bases each). V was shortened by 4 bases and J by 0 bases, with 15 bases between the two germline ends. The germline gives CDR1 SQVTM, CDR2 ANQGSEA. CDR3 length: 15 residues. The CDR3 DNA is TGCAGCGTTGGGGGGGCTAGCAGGTACCAAGAGACCCAGTACTTC. It is translated as CSVGGASRYQETQYF.

The chain employs TRBV5-5 and TRBJ1-6, with unresolved D. Trimming took off 0 bases at V and 8 bases at J, with 9 bases between the two ends. This CDR3 comprises 14 residues. CDR1 and CDR2 from the germline V gene are SGHKS and YYEKEE (reference sequence). The CDR3 region has the DNA TGTGCCAGCAGCTTGGTGGCGGTAGATTCACCCCTCCACTTT. This gives the protein CASSLVAVDSPLHF.

The CDR3, as DNA: TGTGCCAGCGCCGGGACAGGGGGAACCGAGCAGTACTTC. Amino acids: CASAGTGGTEQYF. The rearrangement joins TRBV25-1 to TRBJ2-7; 11 bases line up with TRBD1. CDR1 is MGHDK, CDR2 SYGVNS, per germline. V lost 8 bases to trimming and J lost 6 bases; unmatched junction nucleotides: 6. The CDR3 totals 13 residues.

The CDR3 here is CAINGQGIGSGANVLTF. The DNA of the CDR3 is TGTGCCATCAATGGACAGGGAATCGGCTCTGGGGCCAACGTCCTGACTTTC. V gene TRBV10-3 combines with J gene TRBJ2-6; 8 bases map to TRBD1. Germline V gene data show CDR1 as ENHRY and CDR2 as SYGVKD. V gave up 7 bases and J gave up 0 bases; unmatched junction bases: 8. CDR3 length: 17 amino acids.

The chain links TRBV11-2 to TRBJ2-5; either TRBD1 or TRBD2 may supply D (5 bases each). V lost 3 bases and J lost 5, with 16 bases in between. The CDR3 spans 15 residues. In germline, CDR1 is SGHAT, CDR2 FQNNGV. In nucleotides, the CDR3 is TGTGCCAGCAGCTTCGAGGGGTCTAGGGGTGAGACCCAGTACTTC. Residues: CASSFEGSRGETQYF. Combining the CDR3 with reference TRBV11-2 and TRBJ2-5 gives the whole variable domain EAGVAQSPRYKIIEKRQSVAFWCNPISGHATLYWYQQILGQGPKLLIQFQNNGVVDDSQLPKDRFSAERLKGVDSTLKIQPAKLEDSAVYLCASSFEGSRGETQYFGPGTRLLVL.

The V and J genes are TRBV7-2 and TRBJ2-3, with D tentatively TRBD1 (7 bases). V was shortened by 2 bases and J by 2 bases, with 20 bases between the two germline ends. There are 18 residues in the CDR3. The germline V gene encodes CDR1 SGHTA and CDR2 FQGNSA. The CDR3 region is CASSLPSGGSLDTDTQYF. The CDR3 DNA reads TGTGCCAGCAGCTTACCGTCAGGGGGGTCCCTTGACACAGATACGCAGTATTTT.

CDR3 loop: CASSYLGQGAILSDTEAFF. Here the CDR3 DNA reads TGTGCCAGCAGCTACTTGGGACAGGGGGCGATTCTGAGCGACACTGAAGCTTTCTTT. The J gene is TRBJ1-1, the V gene TRBV5-4; 12 nucleotides agree with TRBD1. Germline V gene lookup returns CDR1 SGHNT and CDR2 YYREEE (reference sequence). V lost 3 bases and J lost 3; bases outside the gene matches: 15. The CDR3 is made up of 19 amino acids.

The rearrangement links TRBV4-1 to TRBJ2-1; D could derive from TRBD1 or TRBD2 (5 bases each). The CDR3 is 16 amino acids. Germline values: CDR1 MGHRA, CDR2 YSYEKL. The V and J ends lost 5 bases and 3 bases respectively, with 17 bases between them. The CDR3: CASSIPRDRRYNEQFF. For the CDR3, the DNA is TGCGCCAGCAGCATACCCCGGGACCGCCGCTACAATGAGCAGTTCTTC.

A word on this clone: This sample also contains other DNA sequences that code for the same CDR3. V and J are TRBV28 and TRBJ1-1; D might be TRBD1 (5 bases). V dropped 6 bases and J dropped 4 bases, with 6 bases sitting between them. Germline assignment: CDR1 MDHEN and CDR2 SYDVKM. The CDR3 extends over 11 amino acids. CDR3 amino acids: CASRGPTEAFF. As DNA, the CDR3 is TGTGCCAGCAGGGGACCCACTGAAGCTTTCTTT.

This clone was seen a single time. The chain employs TRBV6-1 and TRBJ2-7; D gene ambiguous. The CDR3 spans 12 residues. The V gene lost 0 bases and the J gene lost 3 bases, with 3 bases spanning the gap. Germline V gene sequence: CDR1 MNHNS, CDR2 SASEGT. CDR3 DNA sequence: TGTGCCAGCAGTGAAGCGAACTACGAGCAGTACTTC. Its translation: CASSEANYEQYF.